The sample holds a few counts of the clone carrying this T cell receptor beta chain. These data are taken from a study of patients and donors after allogeneic stem cell transplantation. A single record per CDR3 protein comes from TCRdb applying MiXCR to the RT-PCR reads. The data hold about 960,000 distinct CDR3 sequences, with about a sixth observed a single time. V gave up 3 bases and J gave up 4 bases; unmatched junction bases: 6. The CDR3 is 15 residues long. CDR1 is MGHDK and CDR2 is SYGVNS in the germline V gene. This receptor was obtained from a human donor who was either an allogeneic HSCT recipient or a stem cell or donor lymphocyte infusion donor (not recorded which). It is not recorded whose cells these are; they may come from a transplant donor. The sample comprised blood, either unsorted or a sorted T cell fraction (not recorded which). This chain uses TRBV25-1 with TRBJ2-3; the match to TRBD2 covers 8 bases. The CDR3 reads CASSDSGLAADTQYF. CDR3 sequence (DNA): TGTGCCAGCAGTGACTCCGGACTAGCAGCAGATACGCAGTATTTT.